This T cell receptor beta chain was obtained from a study of blood T cells in healthy people across ages. For the second PCR, which ran for about 7 to 11 cycles, a sample-barcoded 5' primer and a J-beta primer mix were used. MiXCR, run by TCRdb on the 5' RACE reads, gives a single entry per CDR3 protein. This table holds 1.6 million or so distinct CDR3 sequences, roughly a third found once. This clonotype came up a few times. V shed 1 base, J shed 3 bases, and the junction held 6 bases outside the gene matches. The germline CDR1 and CDR2 sequences are SGHRS and YFSETQ. This CDR3 is built from 16 residues.

This sequence joins TRBV5-1 and TRBJ1-2; 10 bases line up with TRBD1. The specimen was blood. This receptor was identified in a woman younger than 45 in good health. In DNA, the CDR3 is TGCGCCAGCAGCTTGAATGGGGGACAGGGGCACTATGGCTACACCTTC. It encodes CASSLNGGQGHYGYTF.